Following are 3 T cell receptor beta chains from one sample sequenced in a study of CD8+CD57+ T cells in acquired aplastic anemia. Using genomic DNA as the template, TCR beta VDJ and CDR3 profiling was carried out. TCRdb re-called the reads with MiXCR, one entry per CDR3 protein. The sample holds fewer than 200,000 distinct CDR3 sequences, about 48% seen once. Sequencing was done on a sample of sorted CD4+, CD8+, or CD8+CD57+ T cells (not recorded which) from PBMCs. The receptor set was obtained from a human donor in good health.

This clonotype was observed at least ten times. The rearrangement links TRBV11-3 to TRBJ2-3; D not resolved. V lost 0 bases and J 3 bases, leaving 7 bases between the germline ends. Per germline, CDR1 SGHNT and CDR2 YENEEA. This CDR3 is built from 14 residues. CDR3 amino acids: CASSLDPSTDTQYF. In DNA form, the CDR3 reads TGTGCCAGCAGCTTAGATCCAAGTACAGATACGCAGTATTTT.

Comments on this clonotype: This may be a read error, as it is one base from a much larger clone. The CDR3 does not close with the conserved phenylalanine or tryptophan, likely indicating a read error. The chain couples TRBV6-5 to TRBJ1-2; D gene unclear. Between the trimmed V and J ends, which lost 2 bases and 4 bases, there was a span of 8 bases. CDR1 MNHEY and CDR2 SVGAGI come from the germline V gene. The CDR3 is made up of 13 amino acids. CDR3: CASSYVASYGYTL. CDR3 in DNA: TGTGCCAGCAGTTACGTGGCCTCCTATGGCTACACCCTC.

The rearrangement uses TRBV20-1 and TRBJ2-5, with 7 bases that match TRBD1. The CDR3 spans 13 residues. V dropped 0 bases and J dropped 9; count of bases not matched to a gene: 7. CDR1 is DFQATT and CDR2 is SNEGSKA in the germline V gene (reference sequence). The CDR3 DNA reads TGCAGTGCTAGAGAGACAGGGAGAGGGGCCCAGTACTTC. This sequence encodes CSARETGRGAQYF.